This record covers a single T cell receptor beta chain. The data originate from a study of shared clonotypes between healthy human individuals. This table comes from immunoSEQ multiplex PCR, and its TCRdb copy is limited to in-frame clones, with some not included. The data contain 2,500,000 or so clones, 90% to 95% of them singletons. This CDR3 spans 19 amino acids. Germline values: CDR1 KGHSH, CDR2 LQKENI. V lost 1 base and J lost 1; bases outside the gene matches: 15. The chain couples TRBV18 to TRBJ1-1; 7 nucleotides agree with TRBD1. The sequencing sample was made of naive CD4+ T cells sorted from blood. Described subset: CD45RA+ positively selected. This receptor was identified in a man younger than 35 in good health. The CDR3 region is CASSPQRTGPKKGNTEAFF. In DNA form, the CDR3 reads TGTGCCAGCTCACCACAGAGGACAGGTCCCAAAAAGGGGAACACTGAAGCTTTCTTT.